What follows are 3 T cell receptor beta chains derived from one specimen sequenced in a study of PD-1 blockade in mismatch repair-deficient tumors. Clones were sequenced by immunoSEQ multiplex PCR, and TCRdb holds only the in-frame ones, with some missing. Of more than 30,000 clones in the sample, 80% to 90% were seen once. This sample comprised peripheral blood, obtained roughly 76 weeks after starting pembrolizumab. The receptors here all came from an adult with mismatch repair-deficient cancer.

The chain recombines TRBV30 with TRBJ2-1; 10 bases are a match to TRBD2. Trimming cost V 1 base and J 7 bases; bases outside gene matches: 7. The germline V gene encodes CDR1 GTSNPN and CDR2 SVGIG (reference sequence). The CDR3 runs to 15 residues. The CDR3 DNA sequence: TGTGCCTGGAGTGCTAGCGGGAGTGGTAGTAATGAGCAGTTCTTC. Protein product: CAWSASGSGSNEQFF.

V and J are TRBV6-6 and TRBJ1-2, with D unresolved. The CDR3 extends over 13 amino acids. Trimming shortened V by 5 bases and J by 7 bases, and 14 bases separated the two germline ends. CDR1 and CDR2 from the germline V gene are MNHNY and SVGAGI (reference sequence). The CDR3 bases are TGTGCCAGCAGTCTCGGACCCCCTAGTGGCTACACCTTC. It is translated as CASSLGPPSGYTF.

The V and J genes are TRBV6-4 and TRBJ2-3, with TRBD2 matching over 12 bases. Germline V gene sequence: CDR1 MRHNA, CDR2 SNTAGT. The CDR3 totals 15 residues. The V gene end was trimmed by 4 bases and the J gene end by 4 bases; junction bases not matched to a gene: 3. DNA for the CDR3: TGTGCCAGCAGTGCGACTAGCGGGAGTTCAGATACGCAGTATTTT. Amino acid sequence: CASSATSGSSDTQYF.